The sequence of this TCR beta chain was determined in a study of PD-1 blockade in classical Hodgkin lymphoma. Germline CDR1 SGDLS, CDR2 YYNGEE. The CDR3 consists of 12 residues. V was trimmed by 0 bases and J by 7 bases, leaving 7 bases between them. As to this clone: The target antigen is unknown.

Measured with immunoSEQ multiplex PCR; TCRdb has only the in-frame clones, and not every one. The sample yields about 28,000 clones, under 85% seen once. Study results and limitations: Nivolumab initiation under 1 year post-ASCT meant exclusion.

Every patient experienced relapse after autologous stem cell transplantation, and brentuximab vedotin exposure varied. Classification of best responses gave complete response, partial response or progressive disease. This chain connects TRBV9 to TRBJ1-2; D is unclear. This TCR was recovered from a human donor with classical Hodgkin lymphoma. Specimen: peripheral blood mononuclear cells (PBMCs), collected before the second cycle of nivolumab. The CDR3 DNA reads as TGTGCCAGCAGCGTAGCGGGCCCTGGCTACACCTTC. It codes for CASSVAGPGYTF. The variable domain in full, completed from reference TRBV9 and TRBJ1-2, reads DSGVTQTPKHLITATGQRVTLRCSPRSGDLSVYWYQQSLDQGLQFLIQYYNGEERAKGNILERFSAQQFPDLHSELNLSSLELGDSALYFCASSVAGPGYTFGSGTRLTVV.